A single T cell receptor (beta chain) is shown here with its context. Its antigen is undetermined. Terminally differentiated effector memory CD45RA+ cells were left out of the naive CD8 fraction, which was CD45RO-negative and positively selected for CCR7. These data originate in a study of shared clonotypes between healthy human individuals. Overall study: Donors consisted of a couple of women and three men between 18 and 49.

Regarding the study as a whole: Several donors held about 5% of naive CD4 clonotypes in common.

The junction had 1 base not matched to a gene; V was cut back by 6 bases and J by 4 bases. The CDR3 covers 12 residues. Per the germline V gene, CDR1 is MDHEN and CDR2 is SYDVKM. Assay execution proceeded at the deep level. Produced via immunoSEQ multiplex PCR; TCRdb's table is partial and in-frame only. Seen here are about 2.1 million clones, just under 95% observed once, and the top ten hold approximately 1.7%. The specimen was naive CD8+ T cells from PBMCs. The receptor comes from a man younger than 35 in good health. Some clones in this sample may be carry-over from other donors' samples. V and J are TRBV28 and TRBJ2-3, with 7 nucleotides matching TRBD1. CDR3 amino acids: CASSQGADTQYF. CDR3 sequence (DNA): TGTGCCAGCAGCCAGGGGGCAGATACGCAGTATTTT.